This T cell receptor beta chain is drawn from a study of blood T cell repertoires in COVID-19. The table came from immunoSEQ multiplex PCR; TCRdb's copy has only in-frame clones and leaves some out. Of a few hundred thousand clones in the sample, 92% are singletons; the top ten hold approximately 17%. Trimming at V came to 3 bases and at J to 2 bases, leaving 7 bases not matched to a gene. Germline-derived CDR1 and CDR2 are SGDLS and YYNGEE. There are 15 residues in the CDR3. Input material: PBMCs or T cells enriched from blood (not recorded which). The receptor was isolated from a woman aged 25 to 39 who had recovered from COVID-19. The rearrangement links TRBV9 to TRBJ2-7; TRBD1 aligns across 8 bases. CDR3 loop: CASSARDRYPYEQYF. As DNA, the CDR3 is TGTGCCAGCAGCGCCCGGGACAGGTATCCCTACGAGCAGTACTTC.